The sample holds a few counts of the clone carrying this T cell receptor beta chain. The antigen remains unidentified. 5'RACE with constant-segment primers built TCRalpha and TCRbeta cDNA libraries with UMIs. Each CDR3 protein gets one entry after TCRdb re-called the 5' RACE reads with MiXCR. Here the sample spans roughly 310,000 distinct CDR3 sequences, around 15% being singletons. The CDR3 totals 15 residues. V was pared by 0 bases and J by 3 bases, with 5 bases of the junction left unmatched. Germline-derived CDR1 and CDR2 are SGHTA and FQGTGA. These data belong to a study of T-cell memory formation after mild COVID-19. Study overall: TCR clusters were mostly donor specific.

Study observations and caveats: Contracting CD4+ clones were located mainly in CM and EM, and CD8+ clones in EMRA. Clones that got smaller from day 15 to 85 had even CD4/CD8, while clones growing later tipped toward CD4+.

The sequenced sample consisted of PBMCs or a T cell subset sorted from them (not recorded which). The chain uses TRBV7-3 and TRBJ2-7; 7 bases agree with TRBD1. The receptor was isolated from a man aged 18 to 29 who had mild COVID-19 (a few samples of this study predate the infection). Cell type and time point are not known. The CDR3, as DNA: TGTGCCAGCAGCTTAACGGAGGACAGGAACTACGAGCAGTACGTC. Translating gives CASSLTEDRNYEQYV.